What follows describes a single T cell receptor (beta chain). The antigen is not known. This sample is drawn from a study of response to subunit inactivated influenza vaccine. Study-wide results and caveats: Every seasonal influenza vaccination brings in few new T cells, the authors suggested.

MiXCR was run by TCRdb on the RT-PCR reads, yielding one entry per CDR3 protein. Of some 600,000 distinct CDR3 sequences in the sample, approximately 15% were seen once. Germline CDR1 is SGHAT and CDR2 is FQNNGV. The CDR3 contains 13 residues. The V gene lost 2 bases and the J gene lost 4 bases, with 9 bases spanning the gap. The sequenced sample was PBMCs from blood, obtained 14 to 15 days before vaccination. The J gene is TRBJ2-7, the V gene TRBV11-2; D is undetermined. This receptor was obtained from a man in his fifties or sixties who received an inactivated influenza vaccine. The CDR3 DNA sequence: TGTGCCAGCAGCTTATACAATCCGTACGAGCAGTACTTC. Translated: CASSLYNPYEQYF.